This T cell receptor (beta chain) appears in the sequencing data of a study of cytomegalovirus exposure and HLA in healthy donors. The PCR made use of 60 Vbeta and 13 Jbeta primers. Assay: immunoSEQ multiplex PCR; the TCRdb copy retains only in-frame clones and omits some. The profile shows about 200,000 clones, more than 75% of them singletons. The CDR3 is made up of 13 amino acids. The germline gives CDR1 SGHTA, CDR2 FQGNSA. The V and J ends lost 5 bases and 4 bases, in that order; junction bases with no gene match: 2. Points from the study as a whole: An ancestry cluster, one associated with Asian ancestry, reportedly showed fewer N-insertions than the approximately 650-donor mean in a later analysis. Earlier analysis looked at TCR beta V segments, and most were productive about 90% or about 30% of the time.

On this clone itself: The antigen is not known.

Source material: PBMCs. The J gene is TRBJ1-2, the V gene TRBV7-2; TRBD1 matches at 9 bases. The receptor was derived from a male donor in good health and CMV-seronegative. The CDR3, as DNA: TGTGCCAGCAGCCTGGGACAGGGCTATGGCTACACCTTC. This encodes CASSLGQGYGYTF.